This TCR beta chain was captured by sequencing in a study of beta chain features in type 1 diabetes. Findings and limits, study-wide: Shorter templates may be favored by PCR, equally so in patients and controls.

This CDR3 has 15 residues. Germline lookup yields CDR1 ENHRY and CDR2 SYGVKD. The junction had 5 bases not matched to a gene; V was cut back by 5 bases and J by 1 base. About this clone itself: Its antigen remains unidentified.

Reverse transcription of all isolated RNA meant that expressed TCRB transcripts were sequenced. TCRdb's table, derived via immunoSEQ multiplex PCR, lists solely in-frame clones and lacks some. There are roughly 14,000 clones in the sample; around two fifths occur only once, and roughly 0.56% lies in the top ten. Sequencing was carried out using stem cell memory CD4+ T cells from blood. The chain employs TRBV10-3 and TRBJ2-3, with TRBD2 matching 8 bases. This sequence was found in a woman aged 40 to 49 in good health. Here the CDR3 reads CAISFGSGGTDTQYF. The CDR3 DNA follows: TGTGCCATCAGTTTTGGTAGCGGGGGCACAGATACGCAGTATTTT.